This entry describes one T cell receptor (beta chain). Its antigen is undetermined. The data derive from a study of OX40 agonist ivuxolimab in advanced cancers. The V and J ends lost 0 bases and 2 bases respectively, with 8 bases between them. This CDR3 has 14 amino acids. Germline lookup yields CDR1 SGHDT and CDR2 YYEEEE. The protocol was immunoSEQ multiplex PCR, while the TCRdb copy is restricted to in-frame clones and leaves out a portion. The sample records 70,000 or so clones, 75% to 90% being singletons. Overall study findings and caveats: No antigen was identified for the clonally expanded peripheral T cells.

The sample in question was CD4+ or CD8+ T cells sorted from blood, obtained in a trial of the OX40 agonist ivuxolimab. This TCR was recovered from an adult with an advanced solid tumor such as melanoma, head and neck, liver or kidney cancer. V and J are TRBV5-6 and TRBJ1-2, with no clear D. CDR3 bases: TGTGCCAGCAGCTTGGGGACGGAGAACTATGGCTACACCTTC. Residues: CASSLGTENYGYTF.